This T cell receptor (beta chain) was identified in a study of blood T cells in healthy people across ages. On the study more broadly: There was about one barcoded beta molecule captured by template switching per two T cells.

Total RNA extraction produced at least 5.5 micrograms (per sample) for the study. This CDR3 has 13 amino acids. V was trimmed by 3 bases and J by 4 bases, leaving 9 bases between them. The use of a sample-barcoded 5' primer and a J-beta primer mix characterized a second PCR of roughly 7 to 12 cycles. Using its own MiXCR run on the 5' RACE reads, TCRdb lists one record per CDR3 protein. The repertoire has around 1,900,000 distinct CDR3 sequences, roughly 43% of them found once; the top ten carry 23%. The sequence was obtained from a human donor in good health. Specimen: blood. V is TRBV12-3 or TRBV12-4 and J is TRBJ2-5; D may be TRBD2 (5 bases). The CDR3 region is CASSFIEGETQYF. CDR3 coding DNA: TGTGCCAGCAGTTTCATAGAGGGAGAGACCCAGTACTTC.